These 25 T cell receptor beta chains were sequenced from one sample in a study of blood T cell repertoires in COVID-19. Sequencing was performed with immunoSEQ multiplex PCR; in TCRdb, only in-frame clones are kept and a portion is missing. The sample records some 14,000 clones, approximately 91% being singletons. The sample consisted of peripheral blood. These TCRs come from a human donor in a cohort sampled during active COVID-19.

CDR3 amino acids: CASGLAGTSGTRAGELFF. In DNA, the CDR3 is TGTGCTAGTGGTTTGGCTGGGACTAGCGGGACCCGGGCCGGGGAGCTGTTTTTT. The V gene is TRBV12-5, the J gene TRBJ2-2, with 13 bases aligning to TRBD2. V dropped 1 base and J dropped 6; count of bases not matched to a gene: 8. CDR3 size: 18 residues. CDR1 LGHNT and CDR2 FRNRAP come from the germline V gene.

The chain's CDR3 is CSVDPRAETQYF. CDR3 sequence (DNA): TGCAGCGTTGACCCCAGGGCGGAGACCCAGTACTTC. The chain recombines TRBV29-1 with TRBJ2-5, with a weak D call TRBD1 (5 bases). The CDR3 length is 12 residues. CDR1 SQVTM and CDR2 ANQGSEA come from the germline V gene. V lost 3 bases and J 5 bases, leaving 10 bases between the germline ends.

V and J are TRBV7-9 and TRBJ2-5, with D perhaps TRBD2 (6 bases). This CDR3 spans 12 amino acids. Per the germline V gene, CDR1 is SEHNR and CDR2 is FQNEAQ (reference sequence). V shed 9 bases and J shed 9 bases, with 17 bases lying between them. In nucleotides, the CDR3 is TGTGCCAGTTCCGAGCGGGTTGAGTCCCAGTACTTC. Its translation is CASSERVESQYF.

The J gene is TRBJ2-1, the V gene TRBV5-4, with TRBD1 matching over 11 bases. The CDR3 is 16 residues long. Per germline, CDR1 SGHNT and CDR2 YYREEE (reference sequence). The V and J ends lost 0 bases and 6 bases, in that order; junction bases with no gene match: 5. The DNA of the CDR3 is TGTGCCAGCAGCTTGGTCGGACAGGGGGCTGGCAATGAGCAGTTCTTC. This sequence encodes CASSLVGQGAGNEQFF.

The gene calls are TRBV5-1 and TRBJ2-5, with 10 bases matching TRBD1. In germline, CDR1 is SGHRS, CDR2 YFSETQ. Trimming removed 4 bases from V and 3 bases from J; junction bases left unmatched: 9. The CDR3 contains 16 residues. The CDR3 spells CASSPQTGGREETQYF. Here the CDR3 DNA reads TGCGCCAGCAGCCCCCAGACAGGGGGCCGGGAAGAGACCCAGTACTTC.

The CDR3 nucleotides read TGTGCCAGCAGCTTACGGGGGGCTATCTCCTACGAGCAGTACTTC. Its translation: CASSLRGAISYEQYF. The rearrangement joins TRBV11-1 to TRBJ2-7; D is possibly TRBD2 (7 bases). Germline V CDR1 and CDR2: SGHAT, FQDESV (reference sequence). V was shortened by 2 bases and J by 0 bases, with 11 bases between the two germline ends. This CDR3 contains 15 residues.

This chain connects TRBV19 to TRBJ2-7, with D possibly matching TRBD2 (5 bases). The germline V and J ends were trimmed by 3 bases and 4 bases, with 19 bases remaining between them. Germline lookup yields CDR1 LNHDA and CDR2 SQIVND (reference sequence). The CDR3 runs 16 residues. The CDR3 loop is CASSISVGTVTYEQYF. In nucleotides, the CDR3 is TGTGCCAGTAGTATTAGCGTGGGTACGGTTACATACGAGCAGTACTTC.

The CDR3 sequence is CASSLGRTPYNSPLHF. Here the CDR3 DNA reads TGTGCCAGCAGCTTAGGTCGGACACCCTATAATTCACCCCTCCACTTT. The rearrangement joins TRBV7-8 to TRBJ1-6; tentatively, D is TRBD1 (5 bases). V gave up 1 base and J gave up 2 bases, with 9 bases separating them. Germline V lookup: CDR1 SGHVS, CDR2 FQNEAQ. This CDR3 contains 16 residues.

The chain carries TRBV29-1 and TRBJ2-7; D is perhaps TRBD1 (6 bases). V dropped 7 bases and J dropped 2 bases, with 21 bases sitting between them. The CDR3 contains 15 residues. The germline V gene has CDR1 SQVTM and CDR2 ANQGSEA. The CDR3 reads CSAGGHRERTYEQYF. The CDR3 DNA is TGCAGCGCTGGGGGCCACAGGGAACGTACCTACGAGCAGTACTTC.

This chain uses TRBV13 with TRBJ1-6, with a weak D call TRBD1 (6 bases). The V and J ends lost 5 bases and 8 bases respectively, with 13 bases between them. This CDR3 has 14 amino acids. The germline gives CDR1 PRHDT, CDR2 FYEKMQ (reference sequence). CDR3 DNA: TGTGCCAGCAGCAAACAGGGAAACCATTCACCCCTCCACTTT. Its translation is CASSKQGNHSPLHF.

This sequence joins TRBV2 and TRBJ2-1; D is perhaps TRBD2 (6 bases). In germline, CDR1 is SNHLY, CDR2 FYNNEI. V was trimmed by 0 bases and J by 9 bases, leaving 21 bases between them. The CDR3 is 17 amino acids. CDR3 sequence reads: CASSEAWGTSPVFEQFF. In DNA, the CDR3 is TGTGCCAGCAGTGAAGCCTGGGGGACTTCACCGGTATTTGAGCAGTTCTTC.

The CDR3 sequence: CASSPQPNYEQYF. The CDR3 DNA sequence: TGCGCCAGCAGCCCACAACCGAACTACGAGCAGTACTTC. The chain uses TRBV4-3 and TRBJ2-7, with unresolved D. V was pared by 4 bases and J by 3 bases, with 10 bases between. In germline, CDR1 is LGHNA, CDR2 YSLEER. This CDR3 is 13 amino acids long.

The chain uses TRBV7-8 and TRBJ2-7; tentative D call: TRBD2 (5 bases). Trimming left V 5 bases short and J 6 bases short, with 8 bases between. Per germline, CDR1 SGHVS and CDR2 FQNEAQ. The CDR3 extends over 11 amino acids. This CDR3 is CASSPGLEQYF. The CDR3 region has the DNA TGTGCCAGCAGCCCCGGACTCGAGCAGTACTTC.

A few counts support this clone. This rearrangement joins TRBV7-6 to TRBJ1-5; a weak D match, TRBD1 (5 bases). Germline V CDR1 and CDR2: SGHVS, FNYEAQ. The CDR3 extends over 14 amino acids. V dropped 5 bases and J dropped 6 bases, with 14 bases sitting between them. The CDR3 DNA follows: TGTGCCAGCAGCCCAACAGGTTTGGGTCAGCCCCAGCATTTT. Protein sequence: CASSPTGLGQPQHF.

The rearrangement uses TRBV7-2 and TRBJ2-2; no firm D call. CDR3 length: 13 amino acids. Germline CDR1 reads SGHTA; CDR2 reads FQGNSA. Trimming removed 5 bases at V and 4 bases at J, with 8 bases between. The CDR3: CASSLVSTGELFF. The CDR3 DNA follows: TGTGCCAGCAGCCTCGTTAGCACCGGGGAGCTGTTTTTT.

The chain employs TRBV6-6 and TRBJ1-1; tentatively, D is TRBD1 (5 bases). The CDR3 is made up of 13 amino acids. Trimming pared 11 bases from V and 0 bases from J, leaving 13 bases between. CDR1 is MNHNY and CDR2 is SVGAGI in the germline V gene (reference sequence). CDR3 protein: CAGAPQVNTEAFF. CDR3 sequence (DNA): TGTGCCGGGGCTCCCCAAGTGAACACTGAAGCTTTCTTT.

The chain recombines TRBV27 with TRBJ1-6; D is perhaps TRBD1 (6 bases). Trimming pared 0 bases from V and 7 bases from J, leaving 10 bases between. The length of the CDR3 is 15 residues. The germline V gene encodes CDR1 MNHEY and CDR2 SMNVEV (reference sequence). CDR3 nucleotide sequence: TGTGCCAGCAGTTTATCAGGACAGATAAATTCACCCCTCCACTTT. Amino acid sequence: CASSLSGQINSPLHF.

This chain connects TRBV19 to TRBJ2-1; no clear D. The V end was cut by 5 bases, the J end by 0 bases, with 11 bases between. The CDR3 consists of 15 residues. Per the germline V gene, CDR1 is LNHDA and CDR2 is SQIVND (reference sequence). The CDR3 region is CASSVSTSSYNEQFF. In DNA form, the CDR3 reads TGTGCCAGTAGTGTATCTACGAGCTCCTACAATGAGCAGTTCTTC. Supplemented by reference TRBV19 and TRBJ2-1, the full variable domain reads DGGITQSPKYLFRKEGQNVTLSCEQNLNHDAMYWYRQDPGQGLRLIYYSQIVNDFQKGDIAEGYSVSREKKESFPLTVTSAQKNPTAFYLCASSVSTSSYNEQFFGPGTRLTVL.

A single count supports this clone. V gene TRBV19 combines with J gene TRBJ2-2, with 7 bases that match TRBD2. This CDR3 region has 15 residues. V dropped 3 bases and J dropped 1; count of bases not matched to a gene: 2. From germline, CDR1 is LNHDA and CDR2 SQIVND (reference sequence). The CDR3 bases are TGTGCCAGTAGTATGCGGGGGAGGAACACCGGGGAGCTGTTTTTT. This gives the protein CASSMRGRNTGELFF.

This clone was counted once. The gene calls are TRBV11-3 and TRBJ2-7; the D is unclear. The CDR3 is made up of 13 amino acids. Trimming pared 2 bases from V and 0 bases from J, leaving 5 bases between. Germline V gene data show CDR1 as SGHNT and CDR2 as YENEEA. The DNA for the CDR3 is TGTGCCAGCAGCTTATACTCCTCCTACGAGCAGTACTTC. Protein product: CASSLYSSYEQYF.

The chain recombines TRBV19 with TRBJ1-3, with TRBD1 identical over 7 bases. The CDR3 has 16 amino acids. The V gene end was trimmed by 7 bases and the J gene end by 0 bases; junction bases not matched to a gene: 9. Germline-derived CDR1 and CDR2 are LNHDA and SQIVND (reference sequence). The CDR3: CASMAIRDSSGNTIYF. The CDR3 DNA follows: TGTGCCAGTATGGCCATTCGGGACAGCTCTGGAAACACCATATATTTT.

V gene TRBV7-9 combines with J gene TRBJ2-2; 9 bases are shared with TRBD1. The J segment lost 5 bases and the V segment lost 4 bases, leaving 5 bases of the junction unmatched. This CDR3 has 15 amino acids. The V gene's germline CDR1 is SEHNR and CDR2 FQNEAQ (reference sequence). The CDR3 region has the DNA TGTGCCAGCAGCTCCCCGGGACAGGGAACCGGGGAGCTGTTTTTT. It translates to CASSSPGQGTGELFF. The variable domain in full, completed from reference TRBV7-9 and TRBJ2-2, reads DTGVSQNPRHKITKRGQNVTFRCDPISEHNRLYWYRQTLGQGPEFLTYFQNEAQLEKSRLLSDRFSAERPKGSFSTLEIQRTEQGDSAMYLCASSSPGQGTGELFFGEGSRLTVL.

V gene TRBV5-8 combines with J gene TRBJ2-3; TRBD2 aligns across 9 bases. Per the germline V gene, CDR1 is SGHTS and CDR2 is YDEGEE. The CDR3 length is 16 residues. The junction had 9 bases not matched to a gene; V was cut back by 4 bases and J by 3 bases. The CDR3 DNA follows: TGTGCCAGCAGCCCCCTAAGAAGCGGGAGGACAGATACGCAGTATTTT. It codes for CASSPLRSGRTDTQYF.

This clone appeared a single time. V gene TRBV5-1 combines with J gene TRBJ2-5; 7 bases map to TRBD2. V gave up 4 bases and J gave up 5 bases; unmatched junction bases: 14. The length of the CDR3 is 16 residues. Looked up from germline, CDR1 is SGHRS and CDR2 is YFSETQ. The CDR3 coding sequence is TGCGCCAGCAGCCTTATGACTAGCAGGAGTGGGGAGACCCAGTACTTC. It specifies CASSLMTSRSGETQYF.

The chain recombines TRBV9 with TRBJ2-3; 7 bases line up with TRBD2. The CDR3 sequence is 16 residues long. Germline V gives CDR1 SGDLS, CDR2 YYNGEE. V trimming: 6 bases; J trimming: 3 bases; junction bases outside the gene matches: 13. The DNA for the CDR3 is TGTGCCAGCACCCGGAGTGGGGGGGTTCTGACAGATACGCAGTATTTT. Protein sequence: CASTRSGGVLTDTQYF.